The 20 T cell receptor beta chains given below trace back to one sample, sequenced in a study of cytomegalovirus exposure and HLA in healthy donors. Clones were read by immunoSEQ multiplex PCR, and TCRdb kept only the in-frame ones, dropping some. Of roughly 330,000 clones listed, approximately 86% were seen once; the top ten hold approximately 1%. Specimen: PBMCs. The receptors were gathered from a woman aged 25-40 years in good health and CMV-seropositive.

This chain joins TRBV18 and TRBJ2-5, with a possible D match to TRBD2 (6 bases). Germline V gene lookup returns CDR1 KGHSH and CDR2 LQKENI. CDR3 length: 13 amino acids. V lost 1 base and J 9 bases, leaving 12 bases between the germline ends. The CDR3 loop reads CASSPRGDEAQYF. The CDR3 DNA reads TGTGCCAGCTCACCACGGGGGGACGAGGCCCAGTACTTC.

This clone was picked up one time. V usage is TRBV5-1 and J usage is TRBJ1-1; D not certain. The CDR3 is 14 amino acids. Per germline, CDR1 SGHRS and CDR2 YFSETQ. With 3 bases removed from V and 1 base from J, the gap between germline ends came to 10 bases. The CDR3, as DNA: TGCGCCAGCAGCTACGGACCCCCGAACACTGAAGCTTTCTTT. Its translation: CASSYGPPNTEAFF.

In its sample, this clone was seen once. J is TRBJ2-2 and V is TRBV5-4; D not resolved. The CDR3 is 14 residues long. The germline V gene encodes CDR1 SGHNT and CDR2 YYREEE (reference sequence). Trimming stripped 4 bases from V and 4 bases from J, with 11 bases between. DNA for the CDR3: TGTGCCAGCAGCCCATTCGGTATCACCGGGGAGCTGTTTTTT. This translates into CASSPFGITGELFF.

The rearrangement links TRBV14 to TRBJ1-2, with D unclear. This CDR3 comprises 14 residues. The germline V gene has CDR1 SGHDN and CDR2 FVKESK. The germline V and J ends were trimmed by 0 bases and 2 bases, with 7 bases remaining between them. CDR3 nucleotides: TGTGCCAGCAGCCAAGATGTTTGGAACTATGGCTACACCTTC. This encodes CASSQDVWNYGYTF.

The rearrangement links TRBV7-8 to TRBJ2-1; 8 positions match TRBD1. The germline V gene encodes CDR1 SGHVS and CDR2 FQNEAQ. CDR3 length: 15 residues. V gave up 7 bases and J gave up 4 bases; unmatched junction bases: 9. CDR3 amino acids: CASNIGQGQYNEQFF. The CDR3 DNA is TGTGCCAGCAACATCGGACAGGGACAGTACAATGAGCAGTTCTTC.

The V and J genes are TRBV5-1 and TRBJ2-7, with no clear D. The CDR3 is made up of 13 amino acids. The V end was cut by 0 bases, the J end by 6 bases, with 10 bases between. CDR1 is SGHRS, CDR2 YFSETQ, per germline. CDR3 nucleotides: TGCGCCAGCAGCTTGGCCGTGGGTGCCGAGCAGTACTTC. It encodes CASSLAVGAEQYF.

The chain joins TRBV7-9 to TRBJ1-2; D possibly corresponds to TRBD1 (5 bases). Germline V CDR1 and CDR2: SEHNR, FQNEAQ (reference sequence). Trimming pared 4 bases from V and 1 base from J, leaving 16 bases between. The CDR3 totals 16 residues. The CDR3 DNA sequence: TGTGCCAGCAGCTCGGACCCACACACAGGTAACTATGGCTACACCTTC. It specifies CASSSDPHTGNYGYTF.

This rearrangement joins TRBV28 to TRBJ1-1; 7 bases match TRBD1. V lost 2 bases and J lost 2; bases outside the gene matches: 14. This CDR3 region has 18 residues. Looked up from germline, CDR1 is MDHEN and CDR2 is SYDVKM. CDR3 DNA: TGTGCCAGCAGTTTAGCCCTCCTCCTAAGGGGGCTTAACACTGAAGCTTTCTTT. Its protein is CASSLALLLRGLNTEAFF.

With respect to this clone: This sample includes further DNA sequences coding for the same CDR3. The chain recombines TRBV5-1 with TRBJ2-7; maybe TRBD2 (6 bases). Trimming took 1 base from V and 3 from J, leaving 8 bases between them. CDR3 length: 13 amino acids. CDR1 is SGHRS, CDR2 YFSETQ, per germline. CDR3 bases: TGCGCCAGCAGCTTGACTAGCAGCTACGAGCAGTACTTC. Translated: CASSLTSSYEQYF.

This clone showed up just once. Other DNA variants within this sample encode the same CDR3. The chain uses TRBV6-5 and TRBJ2-7, with TRBD1 as a possible D gene (5 bases). This CDR3 is built from 11 residues. Germline assignment: CDR1 MNHEY and CDR2 SVGAGI. V was trimmed by 5 bases and J by 3 bases, leaving 5 bases between them. The DNA of the CDR3 is TGTGCCAGCAGTGACAGCTACGAGCAGTACTTC. Its translation: CASSDSYEQYF.

The V gene is TRBV7-6, the J gene TRBJ2-7, with a possible D match to TRBD1 (6 bases). With 4 bases removed from V and 1 base from J, the gap between germline ends came to 11 bases. CDR1 is SGHVS, CDR2 FNYEAQ, per germline. The CDR3 is 14 amino acids. CDR3 residues: CASSSNRASYEQYF. The CDR3 DNA follows: TGTGCCAGCAGCTCGAACAGGGCATCCTACGAGCAGTACTTC.

This rearrangement joins TRBV5-1 to TRBJ1-6, with 10 bases aligning to TRBD1. The CDR3 has 17 amino acids. Germline trimming cut 4 bases from V and 7 bases from J; bases unmatched to any gene: 11. CDR1 SGHRS and CDR2 YFSETQ come from the germline V gene. CDR3 in amino acids: CASSMRDRGLGNSPLHF. Written as DNA, the CDR3 is TGCGCCAGCAGCATGAGGGACAGGGGTTTAGGAAATTCACCCCTCCACTTT.

This chain connects TRBV7-9 to TRBJ2-3, with D unresolved. CDR1 and CDR2 from the germline V gene are SEHNR and FQNEAQ (reference sequence). This CDR3 region has 13 residues. The germline V and J ends were trimmed by 2 bases and 6 bases, with 9 bases remaining between them. This CDR3 is CASSLPQSDTQYF. In DNA form, the CDR3 reads TGTGCCAGCAGCTTACCCCAGAGTGATACGCAGTATTTT.

The gene calls are TRBV7-7 and TRBJ2-5; 10 bases agree with TRBD1. Germline CDR1 reads SSHAT; CDR2 reads FNYEAQ (reference sequence). This CDR3 comprises 14 residues. Germline trimming cut 5 bases from V and 5 bases from J; bases unmatched to any gene: 5. The CDR3 DNA reads as TGTGCCAGCAGCCGACAGGGGGCGAGGGAGACCCAGTACTTC. Protein: CASSRQGARETQYF. The full variable domain, rest sourced from reference TRBV7-7 and TRBJ2-5, is GAGVSQSPRYKVTKRGQDVTLRCDPISSHATLYWYQQALGQGPEFLTYFNYEAQPDKSGLPSDRFSAERPEGSISTLTIQRTEQRDSAMYRCASSRQGARETQYFGPGTRLLVL.

This sequence joins TRBV2 and TRBJ2-2; 7 nucleotides align to TRBD1. Losses at the gene ends were 6 bases for V and 4 bases for J; bases not matched to a gene: 5. CDR1 SNHLY and CDR2 FYNNEI come from the germline V gene. The CDR3 totals 14 residues. The CDR3 here is CASRTGTSTGELFF. The CDR3 nucleotides read TGTGCCAGCAGGACAGGGACGTCCACCGGGGAGCTGTTTTTT.

The CDR3 DNA reads as TGTGCCAGCAGAGCACCGGGACTACTTCCCGAGCAGTACTTC. Encoded protein: CASRAPGLLPEQYF. The chain couples TRBV25-1 to TRBJ2-7, with 7 bases aligning to TRBD2. Losses at the gene ends were 6 bases for V and 6 bases for J; bases not matched to a gene: 11. CDR3 length: 14 residues. Germline assignment: CDR1 MGHDK and CDR2 SYGVNS.

The rearrangement uses TRBV13 and TRBJ2-7, with TRBD2 matching over 12 bases. Germline V gene lookup returns CDR1 PRHDT and CDR2 FYEKMQ (reference sequence). CDR3 length equals 15 residues. Losses at the gene ends were 4 bases for V and 2 bases for J; bases not matched to a gene: 3. The CDR3 DNA reads TGTGCCAGCAGCTCCAGGACTAGCGGGACCTACGAGCAGTACTTC. Its protein product is CASSSRTSGTYEQYF.

V gene TRBV25-1 combines with J gene TRBJ1-6; 7 bases agree with TRBD1. The CDR3 sequence is 14 residues long. V lost 5 bases, J lost 9 bases, and 7 bases stayed unmatched. Germline V CDR1 and CDR2: MGHDK, SYGVNS. The CDR3 here is CASSLGGLSSPLHF. The CDR3 nucleotides read TGTGCCAGCAGTCTAGGGGGCTTAAGTTCACCCCTCCACTTT.

V usage is TRBV25-1 and J usage is TRBJ1-2; D remains unclear. This CDR3 is 12 amino acids long. Germline CDR1 is MGHDK and CDR2 is SYGVNS. V was pared by 7 bases and J by 1 base, with 7 bases between. The CDR3 DNA is TGTGCCAGCAAGGACGGTAACTATGGCTACACCTTC. It specifies CASKDGNYGYTF.

The chain recombines TRBV7-2 with TRBJ2-4; 7 bases are a match to TRBD1. CDR1 and CDR2 from the germline V gene are SGHTA and FQGNSA. The length of the CDR3 is 15 residues. V was clipped by 3 bases and J by 4 bases; unmatched bases: 6. This CDR3 is CASSLGTVPKNIQYF. As DNA, the CDR3 is TGTGCCAGCAGCTTGGGGACAGTGCCTAAAAACATTCAGTACTTC.